The present T cell receptor beta chain was sequenced within a study of T-cell reconstitution after alpha-beta-depleted transplantation in children. TCRbeta library construction was performed incorporating unique molecular identifiers. TCRdb re-called the PCR reads through MiXCR, storing one row per CDR3 protein. The profile covers nearly 550,000 distinct CDR3 sequences, with around 19% appearing a single time and 3% to 4% taken by the ten largest. The material sequenced was PBMCs from the stem cell graft donor, taken from the stem cell graft. The clonotype comes from a human donor who donated a stem cell graft to a child with acute lymphoblastic leukemia.

The CDR3 bases are TGTGCCAGCAGCTTACGGCCGGCGTCGCCCCAGCATTTT. Protein product: CASSLRPASPQHF. This rearrangement joins TRBV7-9 to TRBJ1-5, with unresolved D. V was shortened by 2 bases and J by 9 bases, with 11 bases between the two germline ends. This CDR3 is built from 13 residues. Looked up from germline, CDR1 is SEHNR and CDR2 is FQNEAQ (reference sequence).